These T cell receptor beta chains were read from a single sample in a study of T cells expressing NK-cell markers. TCRdb reprocessed the 5' RACE reads and reports one entry per CDR3 protein, with no DNA. Its table lists about 110,000 distinct CDR3 sequences. The sequenced sample was blood T cells: a sorted CD56 or NKG2C T cell subset, CD4+ or CD8+ T cells, or bulk PBMC T cells (not recorded which). Receptor source: a woman between 18 and 69 years old in good health. The CDR3 runs from the conserved cysteine through the conserved F or W.

CDR3aa	j_gene	v_gene
CASSLPLDNEQFF	TRBJ2-1	TRBV7-9
CASSSLMGYNEQFF	TRBJ2-1	TRBV7-9
CASTLAGDTDTQYF	TRBJ2-3	TRBV28
CASSFRRQGEGTPHTGELFF	TRBJ2-2	TRBV28
CASTNLGQRVDF	TRBJ2-5	TRBV12-3/TRBV12-4
CASSWANTGELFF	TRBJ2-2	TRBV19
CASSFGQGMGYTF	TRBJ1-2	TRBV7-9
CASSRRSGPGELFF	TRBJ2-2	TRBV7-8
CASSLKASSTDTQYF	TRBJ2-3	TRBV5-6
CASSLGQGWETQYF	TRBJ2-5	TRBV7-6
CASSLRPSEPKLFF	TRBJ1-4	TRBV7-9
CASSYSIAHETQYF	TRBJ2-5	TRBV6-2/TRBV6-3
CASSPYGDEQYF	TRBJ2-7	TRBV7-9
CASQKWGGEEKLFF	TRBJ1-4	TRBV25-1
CASSIRGTSTDTQYF	TRBJ2-3	TRBV19
CASSYSVTSSYNEQFF	TRBJ2-1	TRBV6-2/TRBV6-3
CASSWFGQGAGNTIYF	TRBJ1-3	TRBV6-5
CASSVDVGTSGRPMRTDTQYF	TRBJ2-3	TRBV9
CASSLEGSHNEQFF	TRBJ2-1	TRBV5-6
CASSYGLASYNEQFF	TRBJ2-1	TRBV7-9
CASSLTFWNNEQFF	TRBJ2-1	TRBV7-3
CASSQDRGSVWPLHF	TRBJ1-6	TRBV4-3
CASSRVPQGLRYEQYF	TRBJ2-7	TRBV6-2/TRBV6-3
CSARDIRWNQETQYF	TRBJ2-5	TRBV20-1
CASSLAPPGTGGWDTQYF	TRBJ2-3	TRBV11-1
CASSTGTSAGELFF	TRBJ2-2	TRBV7-9
CASSFDGQGGNEQFF	TRBJ2-1	TRBV12-3/TRBV12-4
CASSVASGPLYEQYF	TRBJ2-7	TRBV9
CASSLKGARETQYF	TRBJ2-5	TRBV5-4
CASSPLETVETQYF	TRBJ2-5	TRBV12-3/TRBV12-4
CASSIPGMNTEAFF	TRBJ1-1	TRBV19
CASSFPGFTNEQFF	TRBJ2-1	TRBV5-6
CASSSPSTSPYNEQFF	TRBJ2-1	TRBV13
CASSERGGRPPYNEQFF	TRBJ2-1	TRBV7-2
CASTTEGKTQYF	TRBJ2-5	TRBV6-5
CASSYTLNGELFF	TRBJ2-2	TRBV6-2/TRBV6-3
CASSYSLYNEQFF	TRBJ2-1	TRBV6-5
CASPVVPRLAGLYNEQFF	TRBJ2-1	TRBV6-1
CASGYVGNTEAFF	TRBJ1-1	TRBV6-2/TRBV6-3
CASGPGYNSPLHF	TRBJ1-6	TRBV12-3/TRBV12-4
CASSRPIAGGWADEQFF	TRBJ2-1	TRBV14
CASSIDSGYLSYNEQFF	TRBJ2-1	TRBV19
CASSLGFGQGAYEQYF	TRBJ2-7	TRBV7-3
CASIGRWAGELFF	TRBJ2-2	TRBV19
CASSLAPNQPQHF	TRBJ1-5	TRBV7-2
CAISPGQISGNTIYF	TRBJ1-3	TRBV10-3
CASSLDRYYKNIQYF	TRBJ2-4	TRBV5-6
CAIGGDGGITGELFF	TRBJ2-2	TRBV10-3
CASSLHRDYNEQFF	TRBJ2-1	TRBV7-2
CASNPPGGETQYF	TRBJ2-5	TRBV25-1
CASSFLGPGNTIYF	TRBJ1-3	TRBV7-2
CASSFVSSTDTQYF	TRBJ2-3	TRBV5-6
CAWSGWENDNEQFF	TRBJ2-1	TRBV30
CASSNREKYEQYF	TRBJ2-7	TRBV7-9
CASSLGRASTDTQYF	TRBJ2-3	TRBV12-3/TRBV12-4
CAIRDRGTEAFF	TRBJ1-1	TRBV10-3
CSATAGGHEQFF	TRBJ2-1	TRBV20-1